This T cell receptor beta chain was identified in a study of T cell changes during pregnancy in multiple sclerosis. Clones were sequenced by immunoSEQ multiplex PCR, and TCRdb holds only the in-frame ones, with some missing. The data hold tens of thousands of clones, with around 89% observed a single time. Sequenced here: peripheral blood, sampled after pregnancy. The sequence came from a female donor in good health, enrolled as a control in a pregnancy study.

The CDR3 nucleotides are TGTGCCAGCAGCTGGACAGGAGACAATCAGCCCCAGCATTTT. Its protein is CASSWTGDNQPQHF. The chain recombines TRBV6-1 with TRBJ1-5; 7 bases agree with TRBD1. Germline-derived CDR1 and CDR2 are MNHNS and SASEGT. V lost 6 bases, J lost 3 bases, and 5 bases stayed unmatched. This CDR3 has 14 residues.